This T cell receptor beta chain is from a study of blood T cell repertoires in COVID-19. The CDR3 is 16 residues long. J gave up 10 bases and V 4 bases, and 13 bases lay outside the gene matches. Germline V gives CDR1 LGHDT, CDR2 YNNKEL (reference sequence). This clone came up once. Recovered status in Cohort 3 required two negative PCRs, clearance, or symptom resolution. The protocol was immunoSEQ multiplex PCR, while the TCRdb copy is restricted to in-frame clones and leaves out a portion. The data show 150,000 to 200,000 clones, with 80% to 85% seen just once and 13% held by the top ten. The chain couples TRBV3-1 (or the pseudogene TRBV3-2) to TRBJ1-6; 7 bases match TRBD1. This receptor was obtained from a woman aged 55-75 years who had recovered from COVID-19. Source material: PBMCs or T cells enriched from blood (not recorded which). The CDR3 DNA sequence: TGTGCCAGCAGCCCCCGGACGAGGGGGCAAGAGTCACCCCTCCACTTT. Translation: CASSPRTRGQESPLHF.